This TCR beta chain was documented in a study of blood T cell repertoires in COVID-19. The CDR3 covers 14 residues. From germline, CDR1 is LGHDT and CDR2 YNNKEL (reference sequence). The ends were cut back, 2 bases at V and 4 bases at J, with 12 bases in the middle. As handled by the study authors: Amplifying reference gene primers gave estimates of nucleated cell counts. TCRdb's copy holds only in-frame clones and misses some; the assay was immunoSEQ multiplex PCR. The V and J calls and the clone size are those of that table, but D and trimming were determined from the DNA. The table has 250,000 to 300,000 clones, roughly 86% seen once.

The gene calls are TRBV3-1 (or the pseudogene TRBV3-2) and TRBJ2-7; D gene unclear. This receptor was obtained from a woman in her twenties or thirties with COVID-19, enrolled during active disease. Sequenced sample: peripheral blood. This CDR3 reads CASSQRPTEYEQYF. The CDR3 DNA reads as TGTGCCAGCAGCCAACGACCAACAGAGTACGAGCAGTACTTC.